The TCR beta chain under discussion was sequenced for a study of cytomegalovirus exposure and HLA in healthy donors. The PCR contained 60 Vbeta and 13 Jbeta primers. This table comes from immunoSEQ multiplex PCR, and its TCRdb copy is limited to in-frame clones, with some not included. The data contain around 200,000 clones, approximately 84% of them singletons. The sequence came from a man aged 45-60 years in good health and CMV-seronegative. The material sequenced was PBMCs.

Written as DNA, the CDR3 is TGTGCCAGCAAAAATATCGCGGGGATCGAGACCCAGTACTTC. Its translation is CASKNIAGIETQYF. The J gene is TRBJ2-5, the V gene TRBV5-5, with a possible D match to TRBD2 (6 bases). Deletions cut 6 bases from V and 5 bases from J, with 17 bases between. The CDR3 is 14 residues long. Germline CDR1 reads SGHKS; CDR2 reads YYEKEE (reference sequence). The variable domain in full, with the rest retrieved from reference TRBV5-5 and TRBJ2-5, is DAGVTQSPTHLIKTRGQQVTLRCSPISGHKSVSWYQQVLGQGPQFIFQYYEKEERGRGNFPDRFSARQFPNYSSELNVNALLLGDSALYLCASKNIAGIETQYFGPGTRLLVL.